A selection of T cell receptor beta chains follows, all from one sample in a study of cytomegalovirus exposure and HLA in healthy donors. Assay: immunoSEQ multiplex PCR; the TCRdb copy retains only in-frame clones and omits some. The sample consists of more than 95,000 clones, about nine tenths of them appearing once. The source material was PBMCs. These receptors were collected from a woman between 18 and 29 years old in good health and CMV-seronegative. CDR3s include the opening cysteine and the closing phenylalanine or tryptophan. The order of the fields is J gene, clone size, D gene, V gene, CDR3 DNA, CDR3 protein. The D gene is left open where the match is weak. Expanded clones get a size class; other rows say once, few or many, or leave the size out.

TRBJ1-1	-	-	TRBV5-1	TGCGCCAGCAGCCCCCAGGGCTCCCTGGTCGAGAACACTGAAGCTTTCTTT	CASSPQGSLVENTEAFF
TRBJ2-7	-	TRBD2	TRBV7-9	TGTGCCAGCAGCTGGGAGGGGCAAGCCCACGAGCAGTACTTC	CASSWEGQAHEQYF
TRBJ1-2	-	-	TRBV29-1	TGCAGCGTTAACAGGGACTATGGCTACACCTTC	CSVNRDYGYTF
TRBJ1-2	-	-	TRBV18	TGTGCCAGCTCACCAGGAGGAAACAGGGAGCTGATTGGGTATGGCTACACCTTC	CASSPGGNRELIGYGYTF
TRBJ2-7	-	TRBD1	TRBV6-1	TGTGCCAGCAGTATTACCGGGACAGGGTCTTACGAGCAGTACTTC	CASSITGTGSYEQYF
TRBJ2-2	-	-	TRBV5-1	TGCGCCAGCAGCTTGTCCCAGGGGATGAACGGGGAGCTGTTTTTT	CASSLSQGMNGELFF
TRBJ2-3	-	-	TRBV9	TGTGCCAGCAGCGTAGTGGGGGCTGGCACAGATACGCAGTATTTT	CASSVVGAGTDTQYF
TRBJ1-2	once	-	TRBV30	TGTGCCTGGATCCGCCAGGGCTATGGCTACACCTTC	CAWIRQGYGYTF
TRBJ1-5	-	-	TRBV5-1	TGCGCCAGCATCCGTAAAATAATTAGCAATCAGCCCCAGCATTTT	CASIRKIISNQPQHF
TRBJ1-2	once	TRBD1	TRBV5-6	TGTGCCAGCAGTCGGACAGGGCTAGTCCTTAACTATGGCTACACCTTC	CASSRTGLVLNYGYTF
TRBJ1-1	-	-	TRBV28	TGTGCCAGCAGTTTTAGGGGTGGCACTGAAGCTTTCTTT	CASSFRGGTEAFF
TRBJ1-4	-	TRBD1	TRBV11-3	TGTGCCAGCAGCTTAATCACAGGGGGCCTTGAAAAACTGTTTTTT	CASSLITGGLEKLFF
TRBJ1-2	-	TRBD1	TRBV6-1	TGTGCCAGCAGTGTCCGGGACAGGGGTGGGGGCTACACCTTC	CASSVRDRGGGYTF
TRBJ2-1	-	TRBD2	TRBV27	TGTGCCAGCAGTTTAACGGGAGGACCCTACAATGAGCAGTTCTTC	CASSLTGGPYNEQFF
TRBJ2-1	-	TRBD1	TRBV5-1	TGCGCCAGCAGCTTGGGGCTAGGACAGGAATCCTACAATGAGCAGTTCTTC	CASSLGLGQESYNEQFF
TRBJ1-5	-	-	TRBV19	TGTGCCAGTAGTGCCGAGAGCTATGGCAATCAGCCCCAGCATTTT	CASSAESYGNQPQHF
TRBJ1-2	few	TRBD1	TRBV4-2	TGTGCCAGCAGCATCACAGGGGAAGGCTACACCTTC	CASSITGEGYTF
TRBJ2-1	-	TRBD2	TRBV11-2	TGTGCCAGCAGCCAGACTAGCGGGCAGCATGAGCAGTTCTTC	CASSQTSGQHEQFF
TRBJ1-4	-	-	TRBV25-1	TGTGCCAGCAGTGCGGGAGGGGGGCTTGAAAAACTGTTTTTT	CASSAGGGLEKLFF
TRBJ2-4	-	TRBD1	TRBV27	TGTGCCAGCACAGGGGGCACGGCCAAAAACATTCAGTACTTC	CASTGGTAKNIQYF
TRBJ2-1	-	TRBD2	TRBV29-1	TGCAGCGTTGACACCTCTAGCGGGAGGGAGCAGTTCTTC	CSVDTSSGREQFF
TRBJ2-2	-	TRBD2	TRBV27	TGTGCCAGCAGTCCCGGGACTAGCTTTACCGGGGAGCTGTTTTTT	CASSPGTSFTGELFF
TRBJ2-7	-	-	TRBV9	TGTGCCAGCAGCGTAGCTGTAGGGTCGGGGTACGAGCAGTACTTC	CASSVAVGSGYEQYF
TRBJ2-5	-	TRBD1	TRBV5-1	TGCGCCAGCAGCTCAGGGGGGACAGGGGGCGTCGGAGAGACCCAGTACTTC	CASSSGGTGGVGETQYF
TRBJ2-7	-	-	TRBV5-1	TGCGCCAGCAGCTTGATGAGGAACGAGCAGTACTTC	CASSLMRNEQYF
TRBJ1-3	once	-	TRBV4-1	TGCGCCAGCAGCCAAGTGTCCGAGACAAATCTTCGCTCTGGAAACACCATATATTTT	CASSQVSETNLRSGNTIYF
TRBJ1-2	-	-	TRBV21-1	TGTGCCAGCAGCCGAACCGGGAGTCGGAACTATGGCTACACCTTC	CASSRTGSRNYGYTF
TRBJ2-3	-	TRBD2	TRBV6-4	TGTGCCAGTTCACCTAGCGGGAGCACAGATACGCAGTATTTT	CASSPSGSTDTQYF
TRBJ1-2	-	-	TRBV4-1	TGCGCCAGCAGTAGGAGGGTCTCTAAGGAAGGCTACACCTTC	CASSRRVSKEGYTF
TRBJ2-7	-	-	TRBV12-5	TGTGCTAGTGGTTTGGTACTCGGAGGGGGCCCTACCTACGAGCAGTACTTC	CASGLVLGGGPTYEQYF
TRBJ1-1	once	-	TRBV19	TGTGCCAGTAATACCCCTGGGAGGACCACTGAAGCTTTCTTT	CASNTPGRTTEAFF
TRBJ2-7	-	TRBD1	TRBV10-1	TGCGCCAGCAGTTACGGGGACAGAACCTACGAGCAGTACTTC	CASSYGDRTYEQYF
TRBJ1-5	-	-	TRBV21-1	TGTGCCAGCAGCCACCCAGGGATGGGGATAAGAGGCAATCAGCCCCAGCATTTT	CASSHPGMGIRGNQPQHF
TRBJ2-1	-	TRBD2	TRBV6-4	TGTGCCAGCAGTGACTCCGGGCTAGCGGACAATGAGCAGTTCTTC	CASSDSGLADNEQFF
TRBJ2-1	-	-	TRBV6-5	TGTGCCAGCAGTTACTCCTATAGTACTGAGCAGTTCTTC	CASSYSYSTEQFF
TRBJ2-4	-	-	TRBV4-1	TGCGCCAGCAGCCAACCACCGAGGCAGATCAAAAACATTCAGTACTTC	CASSQPPRQIKNIQYF
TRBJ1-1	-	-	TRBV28	TGTGCCAGTACAGGGCCGAACACTGAAGCTTTCTTT	CASTGPNTEAFF
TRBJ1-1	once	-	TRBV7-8	TGTGCCAGCAGCTATAGGCCCTCGGGCACTGAAGCTTTCTTT	CASSYRPSGTEAFF
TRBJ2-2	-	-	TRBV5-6	TGTGCCAGCAGCTTGGTAGACAGCGCCGGGGAGCTGTTTTTT	CASSLVDSAGELFF
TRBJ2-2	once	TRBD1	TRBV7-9	TGTGCCAGCAGCTTACCTCCGGGACAGGGGTATACCGGGGAGCTGTTTTTT	CASSLPPGQGYTGELFF
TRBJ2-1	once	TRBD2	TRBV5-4	TGTGCCAGCAGCTCGACTAGCGGTTCCTACAATGAGCAGTTCTTC	CASSSTSGSYNEQFF
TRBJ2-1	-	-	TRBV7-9	TGTGCCAGCAGCTCCAGGAGAGAGACAGGTCATGAGCAGTTCTTC	CASSSRRETGHEQFF
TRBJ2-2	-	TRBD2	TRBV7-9	TGCGCGGGAGGGCGTACCGGGGAGCTGTTTTTT	CAGGRTGELFF
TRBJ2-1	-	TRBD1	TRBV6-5	TGTGCCAGCAGCCGGGGACAGGGCAATGAGCAGTTCTTC	CASSRGQGNEQFF
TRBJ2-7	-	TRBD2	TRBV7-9	TGTGCCAGCAGTCAAGGACTAGCGGGAGCGGGCTACGAGCAGTACTTC	CASSQGLAGAGYEQYF
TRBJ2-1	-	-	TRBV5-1	TGCGCCAGCAGCTTGGGGTTAGCGAGCAATGAGCAGTTCTTC	CASSLGLASNEQFF
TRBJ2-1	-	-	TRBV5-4	TGTGCCAGCAGGGGTAGCGGTTTTGCTTACAATGAGCAGTTCTTC	CASRGSGFAYNEQFF